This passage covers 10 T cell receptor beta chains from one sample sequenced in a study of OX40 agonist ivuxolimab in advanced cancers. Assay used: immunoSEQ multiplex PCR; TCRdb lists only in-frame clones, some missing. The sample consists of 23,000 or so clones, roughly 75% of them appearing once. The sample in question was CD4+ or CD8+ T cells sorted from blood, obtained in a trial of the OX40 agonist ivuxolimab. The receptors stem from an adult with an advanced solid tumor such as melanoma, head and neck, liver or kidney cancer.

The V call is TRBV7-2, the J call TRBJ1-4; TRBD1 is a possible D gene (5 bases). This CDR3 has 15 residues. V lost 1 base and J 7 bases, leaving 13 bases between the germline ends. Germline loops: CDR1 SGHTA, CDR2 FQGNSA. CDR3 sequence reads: CASSLVGRWGEKLFF. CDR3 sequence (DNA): TGTGCCAGCAGCTTAGTGGGACGTTGGGGTGAAAAACTGTTTTTT.

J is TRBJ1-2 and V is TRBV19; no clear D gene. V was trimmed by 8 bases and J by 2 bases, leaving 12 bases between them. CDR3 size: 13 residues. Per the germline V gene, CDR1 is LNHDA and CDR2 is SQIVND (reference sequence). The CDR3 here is CASSRTYNYGYTF. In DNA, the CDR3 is TGTGCCAGTTCTCGGACGTACAACTATGGCTACACCTTC.

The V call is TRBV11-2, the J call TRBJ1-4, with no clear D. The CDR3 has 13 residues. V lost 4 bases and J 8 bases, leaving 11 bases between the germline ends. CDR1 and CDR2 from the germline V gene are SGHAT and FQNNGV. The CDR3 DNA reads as TGTGCCAGCAGCTCCGCAGCGGGGGAAAAACTGTTTTTT. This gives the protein CASSSAAGEKLFF. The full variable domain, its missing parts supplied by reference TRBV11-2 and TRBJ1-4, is EAGVAQSPRYKIIEKRQSVAFWCNPISGHATLYWYQQILGQGPKLLIQFQNNGVVDDSQLPKDRFSAERLKGVDSTLKIQPAKLEDSAVYLCASSSAAGEKLFFGSGTQLSVL.

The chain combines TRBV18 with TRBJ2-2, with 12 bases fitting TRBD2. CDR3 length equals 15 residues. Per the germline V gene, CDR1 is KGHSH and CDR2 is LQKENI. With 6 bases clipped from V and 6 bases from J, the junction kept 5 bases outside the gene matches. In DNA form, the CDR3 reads TGTGCCAGCTCGCCGACTAGCGGGAGTTCCGGGGAGCTGTTTTTT. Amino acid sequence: CASSPTSGSSGELFF.

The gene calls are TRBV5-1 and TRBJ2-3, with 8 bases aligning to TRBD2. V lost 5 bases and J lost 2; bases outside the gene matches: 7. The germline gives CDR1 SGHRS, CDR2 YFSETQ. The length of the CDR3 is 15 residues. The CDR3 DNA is TGCGCCAGCAGGCTAGCGGGTATAGTCACAGATACGCAGTATTTT. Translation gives CASRLAGIVTDTQYF.

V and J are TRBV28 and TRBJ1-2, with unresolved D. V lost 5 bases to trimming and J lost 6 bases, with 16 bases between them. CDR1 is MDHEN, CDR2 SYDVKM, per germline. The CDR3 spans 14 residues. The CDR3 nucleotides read TGTGCCAGCAGTCGAGGCGGGGTGGAGGATGGCTACACCTTC. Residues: CASSRGGVEDGYTF.

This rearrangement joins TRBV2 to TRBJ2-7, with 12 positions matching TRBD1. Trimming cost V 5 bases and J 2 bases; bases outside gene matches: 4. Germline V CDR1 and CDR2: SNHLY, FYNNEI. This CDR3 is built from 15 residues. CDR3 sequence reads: CASSRDRGLPYEQYF. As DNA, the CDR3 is TGTGCCAGCAGTCGGGACAGGGGGCTCCCCTACGAGCAGTACTTC.

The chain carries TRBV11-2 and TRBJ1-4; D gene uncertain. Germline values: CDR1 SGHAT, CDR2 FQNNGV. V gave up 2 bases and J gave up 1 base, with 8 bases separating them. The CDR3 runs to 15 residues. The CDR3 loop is CASSLRGETNEKLFF. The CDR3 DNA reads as TGTGCCAGCAGCTTACGCGGGGAAACTAATGAAAAACTGTTTTTT.

The CDR3 here is CASSGQKFGEQYF. CDR3 sequence (DNA): TGTGCCAGTTCGGGACAGAAGTTTGGAGAGCAGTACTTC. The chain links TRBV2 to TRBJ2-7; 7 bases are a match to TRBD1. This CDR3 has 13 residues. V was pared by 9 bases and J by 7 bases, with 12 bases of the junction left unmatched. CDR1 and CDR2 (germline): SNHLY, FYNNEI.

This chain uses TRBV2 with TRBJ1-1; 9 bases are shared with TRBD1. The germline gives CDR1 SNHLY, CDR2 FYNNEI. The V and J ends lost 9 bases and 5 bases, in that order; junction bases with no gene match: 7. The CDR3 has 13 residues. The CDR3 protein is CASTRDRETEAFF. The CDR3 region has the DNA TGTGCCAGTACCCGGGACAGGGAAACTGAAGCTTTCTTT.